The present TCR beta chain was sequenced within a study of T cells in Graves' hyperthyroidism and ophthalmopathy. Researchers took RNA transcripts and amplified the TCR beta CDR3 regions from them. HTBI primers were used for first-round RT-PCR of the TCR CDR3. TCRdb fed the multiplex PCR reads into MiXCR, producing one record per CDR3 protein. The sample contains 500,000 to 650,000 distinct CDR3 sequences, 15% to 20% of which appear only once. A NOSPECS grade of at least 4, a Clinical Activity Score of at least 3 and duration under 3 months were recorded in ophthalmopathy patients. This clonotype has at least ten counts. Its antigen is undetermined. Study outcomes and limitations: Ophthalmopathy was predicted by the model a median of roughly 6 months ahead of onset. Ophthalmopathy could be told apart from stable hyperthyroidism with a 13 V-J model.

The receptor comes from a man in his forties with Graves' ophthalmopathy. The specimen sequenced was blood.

The CDR3 sequence is CASSLDSQTDTQYF. The DNA of the CDR3 is TGCGCCAGCAGCTTGGATTCGCAGACAGATACGCAGTATTTT. This sequence joins TRBV5-1 and TRBJ2-3; D not resolved. V gave up 0 bases and J gave up 3 bases, with 8 bases separating them. The CDR3 has 14 residues. The germline V gene encodes CDR1 SGHRS and CDR2 YFSETQ.